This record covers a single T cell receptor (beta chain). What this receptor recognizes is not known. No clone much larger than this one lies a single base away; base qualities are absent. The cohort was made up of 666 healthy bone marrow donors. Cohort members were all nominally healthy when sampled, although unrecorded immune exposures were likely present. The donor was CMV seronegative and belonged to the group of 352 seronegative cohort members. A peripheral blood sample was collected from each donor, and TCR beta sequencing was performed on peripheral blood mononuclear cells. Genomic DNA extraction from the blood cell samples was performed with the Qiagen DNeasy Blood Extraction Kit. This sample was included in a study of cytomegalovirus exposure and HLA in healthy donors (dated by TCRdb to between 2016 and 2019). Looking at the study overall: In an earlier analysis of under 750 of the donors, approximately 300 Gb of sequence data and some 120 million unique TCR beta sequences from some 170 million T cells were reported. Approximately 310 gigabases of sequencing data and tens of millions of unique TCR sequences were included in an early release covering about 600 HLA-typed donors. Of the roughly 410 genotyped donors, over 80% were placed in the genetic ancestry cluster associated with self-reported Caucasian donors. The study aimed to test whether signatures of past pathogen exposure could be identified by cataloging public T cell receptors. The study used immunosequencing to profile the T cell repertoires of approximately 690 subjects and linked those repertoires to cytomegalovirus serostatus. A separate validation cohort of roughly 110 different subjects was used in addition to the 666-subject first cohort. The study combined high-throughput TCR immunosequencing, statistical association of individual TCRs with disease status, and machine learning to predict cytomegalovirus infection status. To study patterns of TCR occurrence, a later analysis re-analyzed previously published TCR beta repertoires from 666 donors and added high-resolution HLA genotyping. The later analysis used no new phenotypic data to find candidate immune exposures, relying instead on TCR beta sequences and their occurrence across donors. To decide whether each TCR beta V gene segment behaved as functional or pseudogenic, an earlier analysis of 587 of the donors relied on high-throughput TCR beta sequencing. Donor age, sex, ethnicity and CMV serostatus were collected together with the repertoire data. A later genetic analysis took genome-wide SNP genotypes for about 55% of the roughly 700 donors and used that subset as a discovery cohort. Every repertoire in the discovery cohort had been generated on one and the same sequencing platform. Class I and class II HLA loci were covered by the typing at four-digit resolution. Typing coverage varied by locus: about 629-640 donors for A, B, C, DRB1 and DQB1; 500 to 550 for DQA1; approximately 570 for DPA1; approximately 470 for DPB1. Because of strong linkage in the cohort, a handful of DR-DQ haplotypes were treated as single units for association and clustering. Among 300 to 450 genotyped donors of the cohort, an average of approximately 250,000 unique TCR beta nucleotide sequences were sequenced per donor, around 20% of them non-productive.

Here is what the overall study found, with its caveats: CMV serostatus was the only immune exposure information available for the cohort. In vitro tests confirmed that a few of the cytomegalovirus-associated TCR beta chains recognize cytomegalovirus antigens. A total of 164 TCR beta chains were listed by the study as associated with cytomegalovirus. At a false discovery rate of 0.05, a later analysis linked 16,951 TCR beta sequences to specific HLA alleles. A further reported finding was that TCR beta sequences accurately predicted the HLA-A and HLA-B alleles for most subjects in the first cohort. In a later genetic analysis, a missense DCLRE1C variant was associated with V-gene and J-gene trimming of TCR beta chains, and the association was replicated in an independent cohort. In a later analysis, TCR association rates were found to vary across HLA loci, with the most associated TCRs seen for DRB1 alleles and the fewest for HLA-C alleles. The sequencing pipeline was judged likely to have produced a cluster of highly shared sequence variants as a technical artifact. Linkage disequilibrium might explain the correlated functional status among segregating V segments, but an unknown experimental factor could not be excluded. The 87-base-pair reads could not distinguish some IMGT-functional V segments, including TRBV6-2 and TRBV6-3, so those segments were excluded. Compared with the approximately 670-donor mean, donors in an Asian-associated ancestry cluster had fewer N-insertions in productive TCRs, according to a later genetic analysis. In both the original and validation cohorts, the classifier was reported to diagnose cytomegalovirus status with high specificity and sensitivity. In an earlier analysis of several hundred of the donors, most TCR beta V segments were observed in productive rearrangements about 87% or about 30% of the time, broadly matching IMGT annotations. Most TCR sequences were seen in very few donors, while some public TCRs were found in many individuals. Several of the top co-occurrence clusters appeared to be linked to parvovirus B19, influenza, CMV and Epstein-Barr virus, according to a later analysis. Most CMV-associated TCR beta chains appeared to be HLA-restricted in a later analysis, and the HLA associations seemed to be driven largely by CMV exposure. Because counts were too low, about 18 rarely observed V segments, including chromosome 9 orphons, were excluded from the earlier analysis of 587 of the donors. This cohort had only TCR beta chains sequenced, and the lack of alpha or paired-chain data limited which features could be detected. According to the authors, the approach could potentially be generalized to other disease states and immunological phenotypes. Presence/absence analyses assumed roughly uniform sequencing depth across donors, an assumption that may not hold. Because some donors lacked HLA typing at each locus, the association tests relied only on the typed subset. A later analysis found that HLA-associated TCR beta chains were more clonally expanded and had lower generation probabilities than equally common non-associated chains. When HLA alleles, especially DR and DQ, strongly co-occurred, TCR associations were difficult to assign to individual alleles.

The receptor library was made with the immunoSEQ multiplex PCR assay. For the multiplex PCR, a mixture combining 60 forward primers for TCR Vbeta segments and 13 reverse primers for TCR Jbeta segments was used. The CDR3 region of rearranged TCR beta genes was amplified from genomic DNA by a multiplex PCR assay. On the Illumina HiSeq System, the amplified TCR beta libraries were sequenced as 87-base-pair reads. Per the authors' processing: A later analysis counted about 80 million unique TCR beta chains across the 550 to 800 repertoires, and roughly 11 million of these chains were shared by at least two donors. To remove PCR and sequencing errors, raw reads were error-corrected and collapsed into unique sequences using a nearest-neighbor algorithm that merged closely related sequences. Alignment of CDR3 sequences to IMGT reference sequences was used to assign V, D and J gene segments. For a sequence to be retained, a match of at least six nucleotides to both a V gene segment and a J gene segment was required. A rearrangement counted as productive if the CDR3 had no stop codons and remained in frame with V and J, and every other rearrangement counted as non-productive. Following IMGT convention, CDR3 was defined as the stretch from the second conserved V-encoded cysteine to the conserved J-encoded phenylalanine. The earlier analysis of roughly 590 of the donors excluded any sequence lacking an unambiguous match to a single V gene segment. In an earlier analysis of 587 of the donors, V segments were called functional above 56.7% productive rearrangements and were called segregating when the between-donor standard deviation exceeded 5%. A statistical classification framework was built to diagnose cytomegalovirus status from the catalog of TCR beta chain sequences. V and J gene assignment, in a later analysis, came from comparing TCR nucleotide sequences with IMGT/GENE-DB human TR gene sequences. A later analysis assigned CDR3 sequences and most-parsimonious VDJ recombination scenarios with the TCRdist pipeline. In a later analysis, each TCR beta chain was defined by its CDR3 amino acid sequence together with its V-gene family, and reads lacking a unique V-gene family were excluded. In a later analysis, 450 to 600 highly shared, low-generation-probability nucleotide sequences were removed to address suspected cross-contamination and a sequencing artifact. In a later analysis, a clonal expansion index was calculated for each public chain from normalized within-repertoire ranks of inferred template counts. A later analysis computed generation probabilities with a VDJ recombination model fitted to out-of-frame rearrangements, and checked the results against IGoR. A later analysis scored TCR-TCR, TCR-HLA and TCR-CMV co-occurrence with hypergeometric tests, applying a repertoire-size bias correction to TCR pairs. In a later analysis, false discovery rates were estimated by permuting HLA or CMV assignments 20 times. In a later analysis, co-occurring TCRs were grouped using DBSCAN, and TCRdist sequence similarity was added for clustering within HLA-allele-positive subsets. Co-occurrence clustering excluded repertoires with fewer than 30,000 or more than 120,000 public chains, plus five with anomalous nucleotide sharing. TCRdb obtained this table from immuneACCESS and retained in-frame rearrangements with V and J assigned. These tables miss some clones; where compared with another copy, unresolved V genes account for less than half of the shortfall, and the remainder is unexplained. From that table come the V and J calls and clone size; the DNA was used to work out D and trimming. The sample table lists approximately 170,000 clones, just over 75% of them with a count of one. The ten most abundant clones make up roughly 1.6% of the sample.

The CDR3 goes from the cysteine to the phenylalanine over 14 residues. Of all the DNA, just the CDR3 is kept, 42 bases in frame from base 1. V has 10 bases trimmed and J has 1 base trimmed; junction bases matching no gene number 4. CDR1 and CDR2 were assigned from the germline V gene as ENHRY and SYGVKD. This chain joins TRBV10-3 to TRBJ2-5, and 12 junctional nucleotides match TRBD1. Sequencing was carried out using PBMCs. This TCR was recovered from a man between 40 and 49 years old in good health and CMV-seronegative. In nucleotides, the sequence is TGTGCCACCCGGGACAGGGGGCCCCAAGAGACCCAGTACTTC. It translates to CATRDRGPQETQYF.